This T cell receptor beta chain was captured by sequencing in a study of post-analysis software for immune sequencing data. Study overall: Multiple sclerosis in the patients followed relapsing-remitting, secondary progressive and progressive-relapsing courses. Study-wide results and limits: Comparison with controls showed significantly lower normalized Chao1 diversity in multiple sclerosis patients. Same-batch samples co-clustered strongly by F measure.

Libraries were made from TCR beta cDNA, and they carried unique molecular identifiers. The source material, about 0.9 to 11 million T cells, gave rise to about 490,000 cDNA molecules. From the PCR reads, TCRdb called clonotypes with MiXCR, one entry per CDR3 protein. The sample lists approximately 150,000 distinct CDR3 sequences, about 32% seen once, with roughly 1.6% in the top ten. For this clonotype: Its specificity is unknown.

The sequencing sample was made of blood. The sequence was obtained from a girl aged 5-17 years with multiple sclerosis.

CDR3: CASITGNGNQPQHF. DNA of the CDR3: TGTGCCAGCATCACAGGGAATGGTAATCAGCCCCAGCATTTT. The gene calls are TRBV6-1 and TRBJ1-5, with a possible D match to TRBD1 (6 bases). Trimming took off 7 bases at V and 4 bases at J, with 14 bases between the two ends. Germline assignment: CDR1 MNHNS and CDR2 SASEGT. The CDR3 has 14 amino acids.